The TCR beta chain under discussion was sequenced for a study of shared clonotypes between healthy human individuals. This CDR3 comprises 12 residues. CDR1 is GTSNPN, CDR2 SVGIG, per germline (reference sequence). Between the trimmed V and J ends, which lost 8 bases and 3 bases, there was a span of 13 bases. Method: immunoSEQ multiplex PCR; TCRdb's copy keeps in-frame clones and lacks some. The data hold approximately 980,000 clones, with more than 75% observed a single time. The TCR was taken from a man younger than 35 in good health. The rearrangement uses TRBV30 and TRBJ1-2, with D possibly matching TRBD1 (6 bases). The sequencing input was memory CD4+ T cells sorted from blood. This sample's subset: CD45RA-negative fraction. The CDR3 bases are TGTGCCGCGGGGGCGGATTACTATGGCTACACCTTC. It yields the protein CAAGADYYGYTF.